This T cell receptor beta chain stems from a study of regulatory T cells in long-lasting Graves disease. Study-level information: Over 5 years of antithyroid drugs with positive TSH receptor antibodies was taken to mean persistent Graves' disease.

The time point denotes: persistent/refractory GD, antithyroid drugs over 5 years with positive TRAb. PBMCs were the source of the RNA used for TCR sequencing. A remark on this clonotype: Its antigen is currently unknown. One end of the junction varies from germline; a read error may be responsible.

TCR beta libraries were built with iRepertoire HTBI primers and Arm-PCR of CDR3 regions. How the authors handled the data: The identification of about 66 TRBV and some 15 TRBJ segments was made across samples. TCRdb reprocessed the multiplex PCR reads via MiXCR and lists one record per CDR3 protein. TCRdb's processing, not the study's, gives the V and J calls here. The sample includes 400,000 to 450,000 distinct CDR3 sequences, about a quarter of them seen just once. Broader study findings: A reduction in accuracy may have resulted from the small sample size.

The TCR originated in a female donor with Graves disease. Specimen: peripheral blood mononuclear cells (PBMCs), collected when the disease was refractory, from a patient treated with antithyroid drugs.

CDR3 nucleotide sequence: TGTGCCAGCGGAAAGATACTGCCGAGCGCGACAGGGGGCAATCAGCTCCAGCATTTT. This sequence encodes CASGKILPSATGGNQLQHF. The chain recombines TRBV6-2 or TRBV6-3 with TRBJ1-5, with TRBD1 identical over 10 bases. This CDR3 spans 19 amino acids. The V gene's germline CDR1 is MNHEY and CDR2 SVGEGT.